These 30 T cell receptor beta chains originate from one sample sequenced in a study of cytomegalovirus exposure and HLA in healthy donors (dated by TCRdb to about 2017). The library was prepared using the immunoSEQ multiplex PCR assay. The multiplex PCR relied on a mix of 60 forward primers for TCR Vbeta segments and 13 reverse primers for TCR Jbeta segments. TCRdb's version of the immuneACCESS table is confined to in-frame rearrangements and falls short of the full clone set. An unresolved V gene accounts for under half of the shortfall where checked; the remainder is of unknown origin. Recorded for this sample are about 190,000 clones; 79% of them occurred a single time. The ten biggest clones cover 1.6% of the sample. Material: PBMCs. The receptors shown here come from a woman aged 18-29 years in good health and CMV-seronegative.

V and J are TRBV6-1 and TRBJ1-2; TRBD1 matches 8 bases. Germline V gives CDR1 MNHNS, CDR2 SASEGT. The CDR3 has 16 amino acids. With 4 bases clipped from V and 4 bases from J, the junction kept 11 bases outside the gene matches. CDR3 nucleotides: TGTGCCAGCAGTGGGATATGGACAGGGACGGGCTATGGCTACACCTTC. This translates into CASSGIWTGTGYGYTF.

J is TRBJ2-1 and V is TRBV14; perhaps TRBD2 as D (5 bases). CDR1 and CDR2 (germline): SGHDN, FVKESK. V lost 5 bases to trimming and J lost 9 bases, with 14 bases between them. The CDR3 runs to 13 residues. CDR3 in DNA: TGTGCCAGCAGCGACCTTACACGGGGTGAGCAGTTCTTC. This translates into CASSDLTRGEQFF.

Worth noting for this clone: Other DNA sequences within the sample encode an identical CDR3. V is TRBV5-1 and J is TRBJ2-7, with TRBD1 as a possible D gene (6 bases). The CDR3 consists of 14 residues. CDR1 and CDR2 from the germline V gene are SGHRS and YFSETQ. Trimming removed 2 bases from V and 1 base from J, with 10 bases in between. The CDR3 loop is CASSLRGISYEQYF. The CDR3 DNA is TGCGCCAGCAGCTTAAGGGGGATTTCCTACGAGCAGTACTTC. Complete variable domain (other parts from reference TRBV5-1 and TRBJ2-7): KAGVTQTPRYLIKTRGQQVTLSCSPISGHRSVSWYQQTPGQGLQFLFEYFSETQRNKGNFPGRFSGRQFSNSRSEMNVSTLELGDSALYLCASSLRGISYEQYFGPGTRLTVT.

In this sample, this clone turned up once. The chain joins TRBV7-7 to TRBJ2-3; 13 nucleotides match TRBD2. The trim removed 5 bases at V and 4 bases at J, leaving 6 bases unmatched. The germline gives CDR1 SSHAT, CDR2 FNYEAQ (reference sequence). This CDR3 is built from 16 residues. The DNA for the CDR3 is TGTGCCAGCAGCCAGAGGACTAGCGGGGGACCAGATACGCAGTATTTT. It translates to CASSQRTSGGPDTQYF.

This chain connects TRBV9 to TRBJ1-5, with TRBD1 as a possible D gene (6 bases). From germline, CDR1 is SGDLS and CDR2 YYNGEE. The V and J ends lost 3 bases and 1 base respectively, with 8 bases between them. The CDR3 loop spans 14 amino acids. The CDR3 nucleotides are TGTGCCAGCAGCGCCGGACAGAGCAATCAGCCCCAGCATTTT. As protein: CASSAGQSNQPQHF.

The chain has TRBV5-4 and TRBJ2-5; maybe TRBD2 (6 bases). Trimming took off 6 bases at V and 5 bases at J, with 17 bases between the two ends. This CDR3 spans 14 amino acids. Germline V gene data show CDR1 as SGHNT and CDR2 as YYREEE (reference sequence). The CDR3 DNA is TGTGCCAGCACCCCACCGGGGGTTCGGGAGACCCAGTACTTC. As protein: CASTPPGVRETQYF.

This sequence joins TRBV5-1 and TRBJ1-2, with D possibly TRBD1 on 5 matching bases. The CDR3 is 16 amino acids. V lost 5 bases to trimming and J lost 4 bases, with 21 bases between them. Germline values: CDR1 SGHRS, CDR2 YFSETQ. CDR3: CASSSPEVGLPYGYTF. In DNA, the CDR3 is TGCGCCAGCAGTTCGCCTGAGGTGGGGCTACCCTATGGCTACACCTTC.

The chain links TRBV5-1 to TRBJ2-3, with D tentatively TRBD2 (5 bases). CDR1 and CDR2 from the germline V gene are SGHRS and YFSETQ. The V end lost 4 bases, the J end lost 6 bases, and 9 bases lay between the germline ends. The CDR3 has 12 amino acids. The CDR3 DNA follows: TGCGCCAGCAGCCCCACGGGGGATACGCAGTATTTT. Protein product: CASSPTGDTQYF.

The V gene is TRBV11-3, the J gene TRBJ2-1, with 7 positions matching TRBD2. The germline V gene has CDR1 SGHNT and CDR2 YENEEA. With 4 bases clipped from V and 7 bases from J, the junction kept 10 bases outside the gene matches. The CDR3 is 15 amino acids. CDR3 DNA: TGTGCCAGCAGCTCCGGGACTACATTACAAAATGAGCAGTTCTTC. The encoded protein is CASSSGTTLQNEQFF.

A single count supports this clone. An end of the junction does not agree with germline; a read error may underlie this. The chain uses TRBV7-7 and TRBJ2-1; D may be TRBD2 (6 bases). The CDR3 extends over 15 amino acids. Germline V gives CDR1 SSHAT, CDR2 FNYEAQ (reference sequence). In DNA, the CDR3 is TGTGCTAGCAGCTTAGGAATATTGGCGGGGAATGAGCAGTTCTTC. This encodes CASSLGILAGNEQFF.

CDR3 protein: CASNAAGELFF. In DNA form, the CDR3 reads TGTGCCAGTAATGCGGCCGGGGAGCTGTTTTTT. J is TRBJ2-2 and V is TRBV19; D not resolved. The CDR3 totals 11 residues. The V gene lost 7 bases and the J gene lost 6 bases, with 6 bases spanning the gap. Germline values: CDR1 LNHDA, CDR2 SQIVND (reference sequence).

V usage is TRBV6-5 and J usage is TRBJ2-7; D is undetermined. V gave up 0 bases and J gave up 4 bases, with 7 bases separating them. The CDR3 is 13 amino acids. In germline, CDR1 is MNHEY, CDR2 SVGAGI. The DNA of the CDR3 is TGTGCCAGCAGTTACTCCGCAGGATACGAGCAGTACTTC. Amino acids: CASSYSAGYEQYF.

The chain combines TRBV27 with TRBJ2-7; D is possibly TRBD1 (5 bases). CDR1 is MNHEY, CDR2 SMNVEV, per germline (reference sequence). Trimming pared 5 bases from V and 3 bases from J, leaving 20 bases between. CDR3 length: 16 residues. This CDR3 is CASSPMLGGRGYEQYF. The CDR3 DNA follows: TGTGCCAGCAGTCCCATGTTGGGCGGAAGGGGCTACGAGCAGTACTTC.

A note on this clone: One end of the junction does not line up with germline, which may come from a read error. CDR3 DNA: TGCGCCAGCAGCTTGGTGGGCCGATCCAGCGGGTTTTTT. Protein sequence: CASSLVGRSSGFF. The chain recombines TRBV5-1 with TRBJ2-3, with D possibly matching TRBD2 (6 bases). The CDR3 is 13 residues long. Germline CDR1 and CDR2: SGHRS and YFSETQ.

The V call is TRBV4-2, the J call TRBJ1-1; the D is unclear. Germline V gene sequence: CDR1 LGHNA, CDR2 YNFKEQ. The V gene lost 2 bases and the J gene lost 1 base, with 11 bases spanning the gap. The CDR3 sequence is 15 residues long. The CDR3 DNA sequence: TGTGCCAGCAGCCAACTCCCGGGGTCGAACACTGAAGCTTTCTTT. Its protein product is CASSQLPGSNTEAFF.

The chain has TRBV15 and TRBJ1-2, with D possibly matching TRBD1 (6 bases). The CDR3 has 11 residues. V was pared by 3 bases and J by 7 bases, with 6 bases between. In germline, CDR1 is LNHNV, CDR2 YYDKDF (reference sequence). The DNA for the CDR3 is TGTGCCACCAGCAGGACAGGTGGCTACACCTTC. This sequence encodes CATSRTGGYTF.

The chain employs TRBV18 and TRBJ2-3, with 8 bases lining up with TRBD2. The CDR3 is 16 residues long. Germline CDR1 and CDR2: KGHSH and LQKENI. The trim removed 3 bases at V and 1 base at J, leaving 6 bases unmatched. Written as DNA, the CDR3 is TGTGCCAGCTCACCTACCGGGACTAGTGGCACAGATACGCAGTATTTT. It specifies CASSPTGTSGTDTQYF.

About this clone itself: The same CDR3 also results from other DNA sequences found in this sample. The chain uses TRBV6-1 and TRBJ1-2; TRBD1 aligns across 10 bases. CDR1 is MNHNS and CDR2 is SASEGT in the germline V gene. The CDR3 covers 13 residues. V was pared by 3 bases and J by 7 bases, with 2 bases of the junction left unmatched. This chain's CDR3 is CASSDRDRGGYTF. CDR3 coding DNA: TGTGCCAGCAGTGACCGGGACAGGGGTGGCTACACCTTC.

The chain has TRBV7-9 and TRBJ2-5; TRBD2 aligns across 10 bases. The CDR3 extends over 14 amino acids. V shed 11 bases and J 5 bases; nucleotides not matched to a gene: 11. CDR1 is SEHNR, CDR2 FQNEAQ, per germline (reference sequence). CDR3 sequence reads: CAGGTSASKETQYF. In nucleotides, the CDR3 is TGTGCCGGGGGGACTAGCGCATCTAAGGAGACCCAGTACTTC.

This chain links TRBV2 with TRBJ2-7; D may be TRBD1 (5 bases). The CDR3 contains 12 residues. Trimming took off 10 bases at V and 5 bases at J, with 15 bases between the two ends. The germline V gene encodes CDR1 SNHLY and CDR2 FYNNEI. The CDR3 reads CATEGVRNEQYF. For the CDR3, the DNA is TGTGCCACCGAAGGGGTGAGGAACGAGCAGTACTTC.

In its sample, this clone was seen a few times. The CDR3 reads CAWSRGAGADTQYF. The CDR3 nucleotides are TGTGCCTGGAGTCGGGGAGCGGGAGCAGATACGCAGTATTTT. The genes are TRBV30 and TRBJ2-3, with 8 bases identical to TRBD2. This CDR3 comprises 14 residues. CDR1 and CDR2 from the germline V gene are GTSNPN and SVGIG (reference sequence). The ends lost 2 bases at V and 4 bases at J; junction bases unmatched: 5.

The chain carries TRBV30 and TRBJ1-3; D uncertain. The germline V gene has CDR1 GTSNPN and CDR2 SVGIG (reference sequence). CDR3 length equals 15 residues. The V and J ends lost 2 bases and 4 bases respectively, with 15 bases between them. CDR3 in amino acids: CAWSTPRGTGNTIYF. CDR3 DNA sequence: TGTGCCTGGAGTACCCCTCGAGGAACGGGAAACACCATATATTTT.

This clone occurred once. This chain links TRBV29-1 with TRBJ2-7, with a weak D call TRBD1 (5 bases). The V gene lost 2 bases and the J gene lost 2 bases, with 10 bases spanning the gap. Germline-derived CDR1 and CDR2 are SQVTM and ANQGSEA. The CDR3 length is 13 residues. The CDR3 sequence: CSVERTFTYEQYF. For the CDR3, the DNA is TGCAGCGTTGAACGGACATTCACCTACGAGCAGTACTTC.

This clone came up a few times. The V gene is TRBV19, the J gene TRBJ2-7; weak D call: TRBD2 (5 bases). The CDR3 runs 10 residues. V lost 6 bases to trimming and J lost 5 bases, with 5 bases between them. Germline V lookup: CDR1 LNHDA, CDR2 SQIVND (reference sequence). CDR3 sequence reads: CASREDEQYF. In DNA form, the CDR3 reads TGTGCCAGTAGGGAGGACGAGCAGTACTTC.

The gene calls are TRBV7-3 and TRBJ2-3; the D gene is possibly TRBD2 (6 bases). CDR3 length equals 17 residues. Germline assignment: CDR1 SGHTA and CDR2 FQGTGA. The V end lost 3 bases, the J end lost 5 bases, and 21 bases lay between the germline ends. The CDR3 sequence: CASSLMVGGNAEDTQYF. CDR3 DNA: TGTGCCAGCAGCTTGATGGTCGGGGGAAACGCCGAAGATACGCAGTATTTT.

The rearrangement uses TRBV2 and TRBJ1-5, with D tentatively TRBD1 (6 bases). Germline V gene sequence: CDR1 SNHLY, CDR2 FYNNEI. This CDR3 has 15 residues. V was cut by 4 bases and J by 7 bases, with 17 bases left in between. CDR3 sequence (DNA): TGTGCCAGCAGTGCCATAATACAGGGAGAACAGCCCCAGCATTTT. This sequence encodes CASSAIIQGEQPQHF.

The V call is TRBV5-6, the J call TRBJ1-5; D is perhaps TRBD1 (6 bases). Trimming left V 3 bases short and J 5 bases short, with 6 bases between. This CDR3 has 12 residues. Looked up from germline, CDR1 is SGHDT and CDR2 is YYEEEE. CDR3 residues: CASSSGDQPQHF. CDR3 DNA: TGTGCCAGCAGCTCAGGGGATCAGCCCCAGCATTTT. Variable domain in full (rest from reference TRBV5-6 and TRBJ1-5): DAGVTQSPTHLIKTRGQQVTLRCSPKSGHDTVSWYQQALGQGPQFIFQYYEEEERQRGNFPDRFSGHQFPNYSSELNVNALLLGDSALYLCASSSGDQPQHFGDGTRLSIL.

The chain has TRBV19 and TRBJ1-1; no clear D gene. Trimming removed 5 bases at V and 0 bases at J, with 7 bases between. This CDR3 contains 13 residues. Looked up from germline, CDR1 is LNHDA and CDR2 is SQIVND (reference sequence). The CDR3 spells CASSATLNTEAFF. CDR3 nucleotides: TGTGCCAGTAGTGCGACATTGAACACTGAAGCTTTCTTT.

The chain recombines TRBV10-3 with TRBJ2-7, with TRBD2 identical over 8 bases. The CDR3 is 14 amino acids. Unmatched junction bases numbered 5, after V lost 0 bases and J lost 7 bases. The germline gives CDR1 ENHRY, CDR2 SYGVKD. The CDR3 region has the DNA TGTGCCATCAGTGAGTCCGGGGGGGGCTGGGAGCAGTACTTC. This gives the protein CAISESGGGWEQYF.

This clone has a handful of counts. This chain uses TRBV13 with TRBJ1-4; maybe TRBD1 (6 bases). The CDR3 is made up of 17 amino acids. With 6 bases removed from V and 6 bases from J, the gap between germline ends came to 23 bases. Germline CDR1 reads PRHDT; CDR2 reads FYEKMQ (reference sequence). The CDR3 region is CASRPRRGGEGDEKLFF. The CDR3, as DNA: TGTGCCAGCAGACCAAGGCGGGGGGGCGAGGGAGATGAAAAACTGTTTTTT.